A single sample gave rise to the 6 T cell receptor beta chains below, sequenced in a study of shared clonotypes between healthy human individuals. The repertoire was sequenced with immunoSEQ multiplex PCR; TCRdb's copy has only in-frame clones and lacks some. This repertoire shows 1.4 million or so clones, 97% to 99% found once; its top ten account for 0.3% to 0.45%. The sample comprised naive CD4+ T cells sorted from blood. The subset is: CD45RA+ positively selected. These receptors all come from a man aged 30 to 39 in good health.

The chain carries TRBV2 and TRBJ2-3; D might be TRBD2 (7 bases). V lost 0 bases to trimming and J lost 3 bases, with 19 bases between them. The CDR3 sequence is 18 residues long. From germline, CDR1 is SNHLY and CDR2 FYNNEI. CDR3 sequence reads: CASSEARWGGALTDTQYF. The CDR3 coding sequence is TGTGCCAGCAGTGAAGCTAGGTGGGGGGGCGCATTGACAGATACGCAGTATTTT.

The gene calls are TRBV9 and TRBJ2-7; D is possibly TRBD1 (6 bases). The germline gives CDR1 SGDLS, CDR2 YYNGEE. The CDR3 is 16 amino acids. Trimming cost V 0 bases and J 3 bases, with 16 bases left between them. CDR3 DNA sequence: TGTGCCAGCAGCGTAGCCCCCACAGGGATACTCTACGAGCAGTACTTC. Its protein is CASSVAPTGILYEQYF.

The CDR3 nucleotides read TGTGCCAGCAGCCCAGTGGGACAGGGTCCCGCGTTCACTGAAGCTTTCTTT. Translated: CASSPVGQGPAFTEAFF. The V call is TRBV5-6, the J call TRBJ1-1; 9 nucleotides line up with TRBD1. Germline-derived CDR1 and CDR2 are SGHDT and YYEEEE. The trim removed 4 bases at V and 4 bases at J, leaving 14 bases unmatched. There are 17 residues in the CDR3.

The chain recombines TRBV4-1 with TRBJ2-1; D ambiguous. V was cut by 1 base and J by 9 bases, with 10 bases left in between. The CDR3 sequence is 13 residues long. Germline CDR1 MGHRA, CDR2 YSYEKL. Written as DNA, the CDR3 is TGCGCCAGCAGCCAAGGAAACAGAGGTGAGCAGTTCTTC. Protein sequence: CASSQGNRGEQFF.

The rearrangement joins TRBV9 to TRBJ2-7, with 14 nucleotides matching TRBD2. This CDR3 comprises 15 residues. V gave up 4 bases and J gave up 3 bases; unmatched junction bases: 3. Germline V gene sequence: CDR1 SGDLS, CDR2 YYNGEE. This chain's CDR3 is CASSLGTSGSYEQYF. The CDR3 nucleotides read TGTGCCAGCAGCTTGGGGACTAGCGGGAGCTACGAGCAGTACTTC. The full variable domain, in which reference TRBV9 and TRBJ2-7 provide the parts outside the CDR3, is DSGVTQTPKHLITATGQRVTLRCSPRSGDLSVYWYQQSLDQGLQFLIQYYNGEERAKGNILERFSAQQFPDLHSELNLSSLELGDSALYFCASSLGTSGSYEQYFGPGTRLTVT.

V gene TRBV15 combines with J gene TRBJ1-3, with D perhaps matching TRBD1 (5 bases). Deletions cut 5 bases from V and 2 bases from J, with 16 bases between. From germline, CDR1 is LNHNV and CDR2 YYDKDF (reference sequence). This CDR3 has 16 amino acids. This CDR3 reads CATSGAQGYAGNTIYF. The CDR3 DNA follows: TGTGCCACCAGCGGAGCTCAGGGTTACGCTGGAAACACCATATATTTT.